A single T cell receptor beta chain is shown here with its context. These data are taken from a study of blood T cell repertoires in COVID-19. Study-wide background: Sources were T cells, B-cell-depleted T cells, or PBMCs; the material itself was cDNA or gDNA.

Clinical history as reported by participants underpinned cohort assignment. Authors' methods: Estimation of nucleated cell counts relied on the amplification of reference gene primers. Here immunoSEQ multiplex PCR was the method, and the copy in TCRdb shows in-frame clones only, minus some. V, J and clone size are taken as reported in that table, and D and trimming were inferred from the DNA itself. Of 150,000 to 200,000 clones listed, around 80% were seen once; the top ten hold about 17%. The sequenced sample was PBMCs or T cells enriched from blood (not recorded which). The receptor was isolated from a woman aged 50 to 65 with acute COVID-19.

The CDR3, as DNA: TGTGCCAGCAGTGCAGGTAGGGGCAGTCTAAAGAACACTGAAGCTTTCTTT. Translation: CASSAGRGSLKNTEAFF. The gene calls are TRBV6-1 and TRBJ1-1, with D maybe TRBD1 (5 bases). Trimming pared 4 bases from V and 1 base from J, leaving 19 bases between. The CDR3 runs 17 residues. The V gene's germline CDR1 is MNHNS and CDR2 SASEGT.